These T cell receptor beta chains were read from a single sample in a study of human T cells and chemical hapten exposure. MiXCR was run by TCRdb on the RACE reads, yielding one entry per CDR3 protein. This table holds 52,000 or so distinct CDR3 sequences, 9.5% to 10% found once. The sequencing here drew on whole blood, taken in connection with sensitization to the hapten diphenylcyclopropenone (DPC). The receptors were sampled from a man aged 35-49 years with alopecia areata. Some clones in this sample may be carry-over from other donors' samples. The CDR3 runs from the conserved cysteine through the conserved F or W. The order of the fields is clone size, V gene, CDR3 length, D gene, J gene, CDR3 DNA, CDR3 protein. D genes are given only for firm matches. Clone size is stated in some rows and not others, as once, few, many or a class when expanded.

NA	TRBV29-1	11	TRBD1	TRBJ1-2	TGCAGCGCCCAGACAGGGGGCGGCTACACCTTC	CSAQTGGGYTF
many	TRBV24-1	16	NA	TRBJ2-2	TGTGCCACCAGTGATTCAGGGGTCTCCTACACCGGGGAGCTGTTTTTT	CATSDSGVSYTGELFF
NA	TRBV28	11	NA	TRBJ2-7	TGTGCCAGCAGTATCCTCTACGAGCAGTACTTC	CASSILYEQYF
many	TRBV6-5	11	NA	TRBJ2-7	TGTGCCAGCAGACATTTCTACGAGCAGTACTTC	CASRHFYEQYF
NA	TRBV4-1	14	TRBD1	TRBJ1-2	TGCGCCAGCAGCCAAGAGGACAGGGGCTATGGCTACACCTTC	CASSQEDRGYGYTF
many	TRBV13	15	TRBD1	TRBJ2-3	TGTGCCAGCAGCTGGTTGACAGGGGGTTCAGATACGCAGTATTTT	CASSWLTGGSDTQYF
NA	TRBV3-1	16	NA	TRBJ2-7	TGTGCCAGCAGCCAAGAGAGGCGAGCGGCTAGCTACGAGCAGTACTTC	CASSQERRAASYEQYF
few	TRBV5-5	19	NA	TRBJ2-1	TGTGCCAGCAGCTTGTCGCCTCTAGAGACCGCTCTCTCCTACAATGAGCAGTTCTTC	CASSLSPLETALSYNEQFF
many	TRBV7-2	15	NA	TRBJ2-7	TGTGCCAGCAGCCCGTTAGATGAATCCCCCTACGAGCAGTACTTC	CASSPLDESPYEQYF
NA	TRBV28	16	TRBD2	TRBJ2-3	TGTGCCAGCAGTTTGGCCATTGCGGGAGTACCAGATACGCAGTATTTT	CASSLAIAGVPDTQYF
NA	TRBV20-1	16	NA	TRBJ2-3	TGCAGTGCTAGAGATTGGGGAGCGGGTGGCACAGATACGCAGTATTTT	CSARDWGAGGTDTQYF
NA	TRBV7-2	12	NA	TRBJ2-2	TGTGCCAGCAGCCACGCCCTCGGGGAGCTGTTTTTT	CASSHALGELFF
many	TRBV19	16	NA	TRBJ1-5	TGTGCCAGTCAAAAACCGGGACCAAGGGGCAATCAGCCCCAGCATTTT	CASQKPGPRGNQPQHF
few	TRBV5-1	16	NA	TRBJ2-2	TGCGCCAGCAGCTTGGGTCTTGGGCAAGGCACCGGGGAGCTGTTTTTT	CASSLGLGQGTGELFF
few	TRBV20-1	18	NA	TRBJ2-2	TGCAGTGCTAGAGATGAGGGCTACGAAGGAGGATACACCGGGGAGCTGTTTTTT	CSARDEGYEGGYTGELFF
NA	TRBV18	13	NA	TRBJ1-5	TGTGCCAGCTCACCCAACTCCTATCAGCCCCAGCATTTT	CASSPNSYQPQHF
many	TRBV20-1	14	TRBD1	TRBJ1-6	TGCAGTGCCAGGGGGGGGCAGGGAGTCTCACCCCTCCACTTT	CSARGGQGVSPLHF
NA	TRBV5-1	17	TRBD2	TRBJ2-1	TGCGCCAGCAGCCAACCCCTAGCGGGAGGCTACTACAATGAGCAGTTCTTC	CASSQPLAGGYYNEQFF
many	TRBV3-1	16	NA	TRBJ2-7	TGTGCCAGCAGCCAGGCGAAGCAGGGCTTGGGTTACGAGCAGTACTTC	CASSQAKQGLGYEQYF
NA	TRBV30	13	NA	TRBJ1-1	TGTGCCTGGAGTAAGAGGGGGAACACTGAAGCTTTCTTT	CAWSKRGNTEAFF
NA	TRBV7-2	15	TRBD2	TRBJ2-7	TGTGCCAGCAGCCCTAGGGGACTAGCGGGAGGGGTACCGTACTTC	CASSPRGLAGGVPYF
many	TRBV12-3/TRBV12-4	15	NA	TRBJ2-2	TGTGCCAGCAGATCAGGACCCCCGATCACCGGGGAGCTGTTTTTT	CASRSGPPITGELFF
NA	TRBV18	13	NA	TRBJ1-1	TGTGCCAGCTCACCAGTAAGGAAGGCTGAAGCTTTCTTT	CASSPVRKAEAFF
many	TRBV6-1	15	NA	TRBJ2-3	TGTGCCAGCAGTATCGACTCGACTAGCACAGATACGCAGTATTTT	CASSIDSTSTDTQYF
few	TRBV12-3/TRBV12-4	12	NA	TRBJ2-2	TGTGCCAGCAGTTCCGACACCGGGGAGCTGTTTTTT	CASSSDTGELFF
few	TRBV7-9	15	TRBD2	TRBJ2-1	TGTGCCAGCAGCTTAGCGGCTAGCGGTAAACATGAGCAGTTCTTC	CASSLAASGKHEQFF
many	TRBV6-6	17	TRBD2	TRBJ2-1	TGTGCCAGCAGTTACTCGTTGGCTAGCGGGGAGGGGAATGAGCAGTTCTTC	CASSYSLASGEGNEQFF
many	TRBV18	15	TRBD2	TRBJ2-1	TGTGCCAGCTCACCAAGACGGGAGGGTTACAATGAGCAGTTCTTC	CASSPRREGYNEQFF
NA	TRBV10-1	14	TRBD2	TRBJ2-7	TGCGCCAGCGGGGAGGCGGGAGAAAGTTACGAGCAGTACTTC	CASGEAGESYEQYF
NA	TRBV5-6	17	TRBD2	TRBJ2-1	TGTGCCAGCAGCTTGGTCCCTTTACTAGCGGGATACAATGAGCAGTTCTTC	CASSLVPLLAGYNEQFF
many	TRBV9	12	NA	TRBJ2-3	TGTGCCAGCAGCGGCCACACAGATACGCAGTATTTT	CASSGHTDTQYF
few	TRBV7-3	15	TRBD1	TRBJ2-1	TGTGCCAGCAGCGATACAGGGGGGCCCTACAATGAGCAGTTCTTC	CASSDTGGPYNEQFF
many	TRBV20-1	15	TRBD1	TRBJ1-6	TGCAGTGCCAACCCCCGGGACAGGGCCAATTCACCCCTCCACTTT	CSANPRDRANSPLHF
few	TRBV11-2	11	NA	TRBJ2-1	TGTGCCAGCAGCTTTATTACTGAGCAGTTCTTC	CASSFITEQFF
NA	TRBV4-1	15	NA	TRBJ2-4	TGCGCCAGCAGCCAAGAGGGGACTCCGCGGGGCATTCAGTACTTC	CASSQEGTPRGIQYF
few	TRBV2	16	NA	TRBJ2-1	TGTGCCAGCAGTGAAGGGGGCCAGCTGTCCTACAATGAGCAGTTCTTC	CASSEGGQLSYNEQFF
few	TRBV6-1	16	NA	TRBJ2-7	TGTGCCAGCAGTGAATTAAGAGGGAGCTGGGAAAGCGAGCAGTACTTC	CASSELRGSWESEQYF